This TCR beta chain was profiled in a study of Graves' ophthalmopathy and Graves' hyperthyroidism. Study-wide context: Blood was drawn at initial diagnosis, before any treatment. Study-level points and caveats: Among thyroid clonotypes expanded above 0.001 frequency, most also appeared in blood.

RNA transcripts yielded amplified TCR beta CDR3 regions. After a first-round RT-PCR with HTBI primers, a second-round multiplex PCR was run. TCRdb re-derived calls from the multiplex PCR reads in MiXCR, one entry per CDR3 protein. The sample holds 400,000 or so distinct CDR3 sequences, 15% seen once. Many counts were recorded for this clonotype. Its specificity is unknown. Ages of hyperthyroidism patients ran from 18 to 65, and their diagnoses were new, under 2 months' duration. The diagnosis was founded upon clinical symptoms, serum thyroxine, TRAb, thyroid ultrasound and orbital computed tomography. The germline V gene encodes CDR1 MNHEY and CDR2 SVGAGI. This CDR3 is 13 amino acids long. V lost 4 bases and J lost 8, with 14 bases in between.

This sequence was found in a woman between 18 and 30 years old with stable Graves' hyperthyroidism. The chain carries TRBV6-5 and TRBJ1-1, with unresolved D. Sequenced sample: peripheral blood. This chain's CDR3 is CASSSSGRQEAFF. The CDR3 DNA sequence: TGTGCCAGCAGTTCCTCAGGACGCCAGGAAGCTTTCTTT.